One sample yielded the 10 T cell receptor beta chains listed below, sequenced in a study of T cells in Graves' hyperthyroidism and ophthalmopathy. There were TCR beta CDR3 regions amplified from RNA transcripts. First-round RT-PCR of the TCR CDR3 relied on the HTBI primer set. TCRdb analysed the multiplex PCR reads with MiXCR anew, one entry per CDR3 protein. The data hold approximately 600,000 distinct CDR3 sequences, with over 12% observed a single time. Material for sequencing was blood. The receptors were gathered from a woman aged 40-49 years with Graves' ophthalmopathy.

This clonotype was counted many times. The V gene is TRBV27, the J gene TRBJ1-5, with TRBD1 as a possible D gene (5 bases). This CDR3 is built from 15 residues. V lost 2 bases to trimming and J lost 0 bases, with 8 bases between them. Per germline, CDR1 MNHEY and CDR2 SMNVEV (reference sequence). The CDR3 here is CASSLGALSNQPQHF. The CDR3 DNA reads TGTGCCAGCAGTTTAGGGGCACTTAGCAATCAGCCCCAGCATTTT.

This clonotype was found many times. The chain links TRBV6-1 to TRBJ2-7; TRBD1 is a possible D gene (5 bases). V lost 4 bases, J lost 3 bases, and 10 bases lay in between. The V gene's germline CDR1 is MNHNS and CDR2 SASEGT. The CDR3 extends over 13 amino acids. This chain's CDR3 is CASSVGVRYEQYF. DNA for the CDR3: TGTGCCAGCAGTGTAGGGGTCCGCTACGAGCAGTACTTC.

The rearrangement joins TRBV11-2 to TRBJ2-7; no reliable D call. Trimming took 4 bases from V and 3 from J, leaving 10 bases between them. The germline V gene encodes CDR1 SGHAT and CDR2 FQNNGV. The CDR3 length is 13 residues. The CDR3 reads CASSWRAHYEQYF. The DNA of the CDR3 is TGTGCCAGCAGCTGGCGAGCGCACTACGAGCAGTACTTC.

The gene calls are TRBV11-2 and TRBJ2-7; perhaps TRBD2 as D (5 bases). The V end was cut by 0 bases, the J end by 4 bases, with 22 bases between. The CDR3 totals 18 residues. CDR1 is SGHAT, CDR2 FQNNGV, per germline. The CDR3 region is CASSLEFASGGYGYEQYF. CDR3 DNA: TGTGCCAGCAGCTTAGAATTTGCTAGTGGAGGCTATGGGTACGAGCAGTACTTC. The whole variable domain, filled in from reference TRBV11-2 and TRBJ2-7, reads EAGVAQSPRYKIIEKRQSVAFWCNPISGHATLYWYQQILGQGPKLLIQFQNNGVVDDSQLPKDRFSAERLKGVDSTLKIQPAKLEDSAVYLCASSLEFASGGYGYEQYFGPGTRLTVT.

This clonotype was seen at least ten times. The genes are TRBV28 and TRBJ1-5; a weak D match, TRBD1 (5 bases). Germline CDR1 and CDR2: MDHEN and SYDVKM. Between the trimmed V and J ends, which lost 10 bases and 5 bases, there was a span of 18 bases. This CDR3 contains 14 residues. The CDR3 reads CATSEGLGHQPQHF. Here the CDR3 DNA reads TGTGCCACCTCTGAGGGGCTGGGGCATCAGCCCCAGCATTTT. The whole variable domain, remainder taken from reference TRBV28 and TRBJ1-5, is DVKVTQSSRYLVKRTGEKVFLECVQDMDHENMFWYRQDPGLGLRLIYFSYDVKMKEKGDIPEGYSVSREKKERFSLILESASTNQTSMYLCATSEGLGHQPQHFGDGTRLSIL.

This clonotype was recorded many times. The rearrangement uses TRBV6-1 and TRBJ2-5, with D perhaps assigned TRBD1 or TRBD2 (5 bases each). Germline CDR1 and CDR2: MNHNS and SASEGT. V was cut by 1 base and J by 4 bases, with 16 bases left in between. CDR3 length: 16 residues. DNA of the CDR3: TGTGCCAGCAGTGAAGGGGGCCTACTAAGCGGAGAGACCCAGTACTTC. Translated: CASSEGGLLSGETQYF.

This clonotype was observed many times. The rearrangement joins TRBV15 to TRBJ1-1; D call uncertain. Germline lookup yields CDR1 LNHNV and CDR2 YYDKDF (reference sequence). CDR3 size: 13 residues. Trimming cost V 2 bases and J 3 bases, with 7 bases left between them. CDR3 sequence reads: CATSRQLDTEAFF. CDR3 DNA sequence: TGTGCCACCAGCAGACAGTTGGACACTGAAGCTTTCTTT.

This clonotype was counted a few times. The chain carries TRBV7-9 and TRBJ2-2; 7 bases are shared with TRBD1. CDR3 length: 15 amino acids. V lost 3 bases to trimming and J lost 4 bases; unmatched junction nucleotides: 5. Germline CDR1 and CDR2: SEHNR and FQNEAQ (reference sequence). This CDR3 reads CASSLTGWSTGELFF. CDR3 nucleotide sequence: TGTGCCAGCAGCTTGACAGGGTGGAGCACCGGGGAGCTGTTTTTT.

The sample holds a few counts of this clonotype. The chain joins TRBV4-2 to TRBJ2-7; 7 nucleotides match TRBD2. The CDR3 loop spans 17 amino acids. Per the germline V gene, CDR1 is LGHNA and CDR2 is YNFKEQ. With V trimmed by 3 bases and J by 0 bases, 11 bases remained unmatched. The CDR3 DNA reads as TGTGCCAGCAGCCAGAGGGGAGGGTGGGGAAGCTCCTACGAGCAGTACTTC. Translated: CASSQRGGWGSSYEQYF.

This clonotype was detected ten times or more. The rearrangement joins TRBV6-2 or TRBV6-3 to TRBJ2-6; TRBD1 matches at 9 bases. This CDR3 has 17 amino acids. In germline, CDR1 is MNHEY, CDR2 SVGEGT. The V and J ends lost 5 bases and 0 bases, in that order; junction bases with no gene match: 5. The chain's CDR3 is CASSSTGGVSGANVLTF. The CDR3 coding sequence is TGTGCCAGCAGTAGCACAGGGGGCGTCTCTGGGGCCAACGTCCTGACTTTC.